Listed below are T cell receptor beta chains from one sample, sequenced in a study of blood T cell repertoires in COVID-19. Generated by immunoSEQ multiplex PCR, the TCRdb table keeps only in-frame clones and is missing some. The sample contains about 190,000 clones, roughly 73% of which appear only once. Specimen: peripheral blood. These receptors came from a woman over 75 with active or convalescent COVID-19. Both conserved end residues are part of each CDR3. The order of the fields is J gene, V gene, CDR3 protein.

j_gene: TRBJ2-5; v_gene: TRBV5-1; CDR3aa: CASSLGTGLETQYF
j_gene: TRBJ1-6; v_gene: TRBV6-5; CDR3aa: CASSTPGQGGSPLHF
j_gene: TRBJ2-3; v_gene: TRBV5-1; CDR3aa: CASSAASGASTDTQYF
j_gene: TRBJ1-2; v_gene: TRBV28; CDR3aa: CASSPRDRVWYGYTF
j_gene: TRBJ1-4; v_gene: TRBV7-8; CDR3aa: CASSPRTGVNEKLFF
j_gene: TRBJ2-7; v_gene: TRBV28; CDR3aa: CASTVHGTGFYEQYF
j_gene: TRBJ1-4; v_gene: TRBV28; CDR3aa: CASSLGGVTNEKLFF
j_gene: TRBJ2-2; v_gene: TRBV7-3; CDR3aa: CASSRLTSGGTGELFF
j_gene: TRBJ2-3; v_gene: TRBV30; CDR3aa: CAWSWSGAITYTQYF
j_gene: TRBJ1-2; v_gene: TRBV28; CDR3aa: CASRDSIYGYTF
j_gene: TRBJ2-5; v_gene: TRBV27; CDR3aa: CASSLSTSGQETQYF
j_gene: TRBJ2-3; v_gene: TRBV7-2; CDR3aa: CASSLGLGADTQYF
j_gene: TRBJ1-2; v_gene: TRBV18; CDR3aa: CASSLEGNYGYTF
j_gene: TRBJ2-3; v_gene: TRBV5-1; CDR3aa: CASSLGRGSTDTQYF
j_gene: TRBJ1-3; v_gene: TRBV7-9; CDR3aa: CASSFDRGSDTIYF
j_gene: TRBJ1-2; v_gene: TRBV19; CDR3aa: CASSSRTGAHYTF
j_gene: TRBJ1-5; v_gene: TRBV6-5; CDR3aa: CASRADYISSQPQHF
j_gene: TRBJ2-1; v_gene: TRBV5-1; CDR3aa: CASSPVAGTHNEQFF
j_gene: TRBJ2-1; v_gene: TRBV27; CDR3aa: CASRPSGYEQFF
j_gene: TRBJ1-2; v_gene: TRBV4-3; CDR3aa: CASSQDSTPYGYTF
j_gene: TRBJ1-2; v_gene: TRBV28; CDR3aa: CASSSSGTGLVYGYTF
j_gene: TRBJ1-6; v_gene: TRBV27; CDR3aa: CASSDAQVNSPLHF
j_gene: TRBJ2-7; v_gene: TRBV19; CDR3aa: CASSTGQGVEQYF
j_gene: TRBJ2-1; v_gene: TRBV5-1; CDR3aa: CASTERGQTFYNEQFF
j_gene: TRBJ2-7; v_gene: TRBV23-1; CDR3aa: CASTFQGAYEQYF
j_gene: TRBJ1-2; v_gene: TRBV28; CDR3aa: CASSLIRGSGYTF
j_gene: TRBJ2-1; v_gene: TRBV24-1; CDR3aa: CATGTWDRADEQFF
j_gene: TRBJ2-2; v_gene: TRBV27; CDR3aa: CATAGNTGELFF
j_gene: TRBJ2-1; v_gene: TRBV19; CDR3aa: CASSIVPGGGFNEQFF
j_gene: TRBJ1-4; v_gene: TRBV18; CDR3aa: CASSLAQGLANEKLFF
j_gene: TRBJ1-2; v_gene: TRBV7-2; CDR3aa: CASSPLTGLNYGYTF
j_gene: TRBJ1-4; v_gene: TRBV24-1; CDR3aa: CATSDNRGTNEKLFF
j_gene: TRBJ1-4; v_gene: TRBV28; CDR3aa: CATWNRGTANEKLFF
j_gene: TRBJ2-3; v_gene: TRBV30; CDR3aa: CAWSERGTSTDTQYF
j_gene: TRBJ1-5; v_gene: TRBV3-1/TRBV3-2; CDR3aa: CASSPTGKSDQPQHF
j_gene: TRBJ2-5; v_gene: TRBV5-5; CDR3aa: CASSLGEGRQETQYF
j_gene: TRBJ2-1; v_gene: TRBV7-8; CDR3aa: CASSSSPGGGYNEQFF
j_gene: TRBJ1-6; v_gene: TRBV19; CDR3aa: CASSLPGQNNSPLHF
j_gene: TRBJ1-3; v_gene: TRBV5-1; CDR3aa: CASSLGGPGNTIYF
j_gene: TRBJ2-1; v_gene: TRBV5-1; CDR3aa: CASSRENEQFF
j_gene: TRBJ2-7; v_gene: TRBV10-3; CDR3aa: CAIRNRGPEQYF
j_gene: TRBJ2-7; v_gene: TRBV28; CDR3aa: CASSGRRWTSGPTYEQYF
j_gene: TRBJ2-3; v_gene: TRBV27; CDR3aa: CASSLGGGTQYF
j_gene: TRBJ2-1; v_gene: TRBV10-3; CDR3aa: CAISELRQGRSYNEQFF
j_gene: TRBJ2-1; v_gene: TRBV9; CDR3aa: CASSANKWGHVIREQFF